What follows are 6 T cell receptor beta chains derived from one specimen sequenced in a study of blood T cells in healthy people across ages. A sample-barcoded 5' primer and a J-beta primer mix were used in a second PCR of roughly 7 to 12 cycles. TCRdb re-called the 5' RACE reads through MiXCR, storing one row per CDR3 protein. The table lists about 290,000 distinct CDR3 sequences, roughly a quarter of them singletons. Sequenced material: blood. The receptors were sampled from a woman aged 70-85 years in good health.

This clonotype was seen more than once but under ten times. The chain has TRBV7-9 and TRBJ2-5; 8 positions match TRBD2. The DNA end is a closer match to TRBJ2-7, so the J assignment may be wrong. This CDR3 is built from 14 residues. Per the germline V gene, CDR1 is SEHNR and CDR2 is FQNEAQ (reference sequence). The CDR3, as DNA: TGTGCCAGCAGCACTACGGGAGGGTTGAACGAGCAGTACTTC. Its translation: CASSTTGGLNEQYF.

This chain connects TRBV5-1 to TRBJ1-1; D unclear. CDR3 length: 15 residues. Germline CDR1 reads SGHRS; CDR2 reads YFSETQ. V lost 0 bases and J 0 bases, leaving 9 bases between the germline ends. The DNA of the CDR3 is TGCGCCAGCAGCTTGGGAGGGATACTGAACACTGAAGCTTTCTTT. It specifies CASSLGGILNTEAFF.

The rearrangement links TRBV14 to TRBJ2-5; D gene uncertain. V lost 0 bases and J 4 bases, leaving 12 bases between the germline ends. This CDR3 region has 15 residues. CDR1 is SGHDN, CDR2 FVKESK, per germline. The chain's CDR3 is CASSQDRAVGETQYF. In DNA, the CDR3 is TGTGCCAGCAGCCAAGATAGGGCAGTGGGAGAGACCCAGTACTTC.

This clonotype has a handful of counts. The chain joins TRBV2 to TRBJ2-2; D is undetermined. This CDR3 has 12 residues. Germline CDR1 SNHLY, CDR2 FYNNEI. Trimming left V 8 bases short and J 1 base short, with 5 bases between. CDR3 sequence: CASVRNTGELFF. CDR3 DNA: TGTGCCAGCGTTAGGAACACCGGGGAGCTGTTTTTT.

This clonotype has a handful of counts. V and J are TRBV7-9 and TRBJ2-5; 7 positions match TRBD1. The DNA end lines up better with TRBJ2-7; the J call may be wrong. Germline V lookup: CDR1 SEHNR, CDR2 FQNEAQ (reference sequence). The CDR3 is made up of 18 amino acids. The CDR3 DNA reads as TGTGCCAGCAGCTCAGGCCTTGACGACAGGGTAATCAGCTACGAGCAGTACTTC. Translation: CASSSGLDDRVISYEQYF.

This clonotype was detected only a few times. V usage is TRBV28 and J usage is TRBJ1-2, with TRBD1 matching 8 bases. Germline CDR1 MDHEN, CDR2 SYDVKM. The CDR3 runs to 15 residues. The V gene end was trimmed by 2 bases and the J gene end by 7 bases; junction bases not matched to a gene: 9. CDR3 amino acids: CASSLGTGQASGYTF. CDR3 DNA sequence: TGTGCCAGCAGTTTAGGGACGGGACAGGCTTCTGGCTACACCTTC.